What follows are 14 T cell receptor beta chains derived from one specimen sequenced in a study of T cells after yellow fever vaccination. TCRdb re-called the 5' RACE reads with MiXCR, one entry per CDR3 protein. The table records about 260,000 distinct CDR3 sequences, over 10% of them present only once. The sample was CD4+ T cells sorted from PBMCs, taken 45 days after the yellow fever booster vaccination. These receptors were taken from a man aged 30-40 years who received the YFV17D yellow fever vaccine.

The genes are TRBV7-2 and TRBJ1-5; D unclear. The germline gives CDR1 SGHTA, CDR2 FQGNSA. The CDR3 is made up of 12 amino acids. Trimming pared 2 bases from V and 4 bases from J, leaving 3 bases between. The CDR3 bases are TGTGCCAGCAGCTTAATGAATCAGCCCCAGCATTTT. Its protein product is CASSLMNQPQHF.

This chain links TRBV7-2 with TRBJ1-1, with no clear D. Germline CDR1 SGHTA, CDR2 FQGNSA. The CDR3 is 15 amino acids. V lost 3 bases, J lost 11 bases, and 22 bases lay in between. The CDR3 region is CASSLARAPGMTAFF. The CDR3, as DNA: TGTGCCAGCAGCTTGGCAAGGGCGCCCGGGATGACTGCTTTCTTT.

This chain links TRBV6-5 with TRBJ1-6; possibly TRBD1 for D (6 bases). Trimming cost V 0 bases and J 7 bases, with 10 bases left between them. The CDR3 has 15 amino acids. Germline V lookup: CDR1 MNHEY, CDR2 SVGAGI. The CDR3 region is CASSYSKGGNSPLHF. As DNA, the CDR3 is TGTGCCAGCAGTTACTCGAAAGGGGGGAATTCACCCCTCCACTTT.

V and J are TRBV18 and TRBJ2-3; 7 nucleotides agree with TRBD2. Trimming took 1 base from V and 2 from J; bases not matched to a gene: 6. The CDR3 extends over 16 amino acids. CDR1 KGHSH and CDR2 LQKENI come from the germline V gene. CDR3 protein: CASSPLRLADTDTQYF. The CDR3 nucleotides read TGTGCCAGCTCACCACTACGTCTAGCGGACACAGATACGCAGTATTTT.

This clonotype was counted a few times. V usage is TRBV3-1 and J usage is TRBJ2-1; TRBD2 matches 7 bases. Trimming cost V 1 base and J 7 bases; bases outside gene matches: 22. CDR3 size: 20 residues. The germline V gene encodes CDR1 LGHDT and CDR2 YNNKEL (reference sequence). CDR3 loop: CASSQARNPILAENGNEQFF. The CDR3 DNA reads TGTGCCAGCAGCCAAGCCCGAAACCCTATCCTAGCGGAGAACGGGAATGAGCAGTTCTTC.

The chain is built from TRBV5-1 and TRBJ1-2; perhaps TRBD1 as D (6 bases). V dropped 0 bases and J dropped 6 bases, with 12 bases sitting between them. The CDR3 consists of 14 residues. The germline CDR1 and CDR2 sequences are SGHRS and YFSETQ. In DNA, the CDR3 is TGCGCCAGCAGCTTGGGGACAGCCACTGATGGCTACACCTTC. Translated, it gives CASSLGTATDGYTF.

The chain carries TRBV7-7 and TRBJ2-1; D not resolved. Trimming left V 5 bases short and J 5 bases short, with 10 bases between. Germline CDR1 SSHAT, CDR2 FNYEAQ (reference sequence). The CDR3 consists of 13 residues. CDR3 DNA sequence: TGTGCCAGCAGCCCTTGGGCGAACAATGAGCAGTTCTTC. This translates into CASSPWANNEQFF.

J is TRBJ1-5 and V is TRBV12-3 or TRBV12-4; D is unclear. The CDR3 has 12 residues. V shed 1 base and J shed 11 bases, with 9 bases lying between them. In DNA form, the CDR3 reads TGTGCCAGCAGTTTAGTAGGGTCGTCCCAGCATTTT. This codes for CASSLVGSSQHF.

This clonotype occurred a few times. The CDR3 sequence: CASSENLGQGAKTQYF. CDR3 nucleotides: TGTGCCAGCAGCGAAAACCTAGGACAGGGGGCAAAGACCCAGTACTTC. V and J are TRBV7-9 and TRBJ2-5; TRBD1 matches 11 bases. Trimming at V came to 5 bases and at J to 6 bases, leaving 11 bases not matched to a gene. The CDR3 sequence is 16 residues long. CDR1 and CDR2 from the germline V gene are SEHNR and FQNEAQ (reference sequence).

This clonotype was seen more than once but under ten times. The V call is TRBV15, the J call TRBJ2-2, with D hard to call. The V gene lost 5 bases and the J gene lost 1 base, with 8 bases spanning the gap. Germline V gene data show CDR1 as LNHNV and CDR2 as YYDKDF (reference sequence). The CDR3 spans 14 residues. The CDR3 here is CATSEKGNTGELFF. Here the CDR3 DNA reads TGTGCCACCAGCGAGAAAGGGAACACCGGGGAGCTGTTTTTT.

This clonotype was counted a few times. The rearrangement links TRBV11-1 to TRBJ2-1, with 8 bases lining up with TRBD2. CDR1 and CDR2 (germline): SGHAT, FQDESV (reference sequence). V lost 5 bases to trimming and J lost 0 bases; unmatched junction nucleotides: 12. This CDR3 is built from 18 residues. CDR3 region: CASSSLGSGTSSYNEQFF. CDR3 nucleotide sequence: TGTGCCAGCAGCAGCCTAGGGAGCGGGACTAGCTCCTACAATGAGCAGTTCTTC.

The genes are TRBV5-6 and TRBJ2-3, with D possibly matching TRBD2 (7 bases). Trimming pared 7 bases from V and 5 bases from J, leaving 14 bases between. Germline loops: CDR1 SGHDT, CDR2 YYEEEE. The CDR3 is 13 residues long. CDR3 in amino acids: CASAPRGRDTQYF. In DNA, the CDR3 is TGTGCCAGCGCCCCGCGGGGGCGAGATACGCAGTATTTT.

This clonotype has only a few counts. This chain joins TRBV10-3 and TRBJ2-5; tentatively, D is TRBD1 or TRBD2 (5 bases each). There are 15 residues in the CDR3. Per the germline V gene, CDR1 is ENHRY and CDR2 is SYGVKD. Between the trimmed V and J ends, which lost 0 bases and 4 bases, there was a span of 12 bases. The CDR3 reads CAISESGRLAETQYF. CDR3 sequence (DNA): TGTGCCATCAGTGAGTCGGGACGATTGGCAGAGACCCAGTACTTC.

There are many counts of this clonotype. The V and J genes are TRBV5-1 and TRBJ1-1; TRBD1 might be the D (6 bases). The CDR3 has 14 amino acids. CDR1 and CDR2 (germline): SGHRS, YFSETQ. V lost 7 bases and J 0 bases, leaving 13 bases between the germline ends. The CDR3 DNA reads as TGCGCCAGCTGCCTAGGGGGGGTGAACACTGAAGCTTTCTTT. Translated, it gives CASCLGGVNTEAFF.